This T cell receptor beta chain was found in a study of blood T cells in healthy people across ages. Regarding the study as a whole: Relative to aged donors, long-lived donors carried more naive CD4+ cells and displayed higher diversity.

In regard to this clonotype: Its antigen is not identified.

Every donor gave roughly 9.2 milliliters of peripheral blood. The total RNA that was extracted per sample amounted to at least 5.5 micrograms. Germline CDR1 is DFQATT and CDR2 is SNEGSKA (reference sequence). J was trimmed by 7 bases and V by 3 bases; bases with no gene match: 15. This CDR3 spans 15 amino acids. PCR was performed a second time for about 7 to 12 cycles using a sample-barcoded 5' primer and a J-beta primer mix. TCRdb called the 5' RACE reads again in MiXCR, with one record for every CDR3 protein. In the table there are about 970,000 distinct CDR3 sequences, roughly 51% of which are singletons.

The sample taken for sequencing was blood. The clonotype was recovered from an older woman in good health. This chain uses TRBV20-1 with TRBJ2-7; 7 bases fit TRBD2. CDR3 in amino acids: CSASPGASGNNEQYF. DNA for the CDR3: TGCAGTGCTAGCCCTGGCGCTAGCGGAAACAATGAGCAGTACTTC.